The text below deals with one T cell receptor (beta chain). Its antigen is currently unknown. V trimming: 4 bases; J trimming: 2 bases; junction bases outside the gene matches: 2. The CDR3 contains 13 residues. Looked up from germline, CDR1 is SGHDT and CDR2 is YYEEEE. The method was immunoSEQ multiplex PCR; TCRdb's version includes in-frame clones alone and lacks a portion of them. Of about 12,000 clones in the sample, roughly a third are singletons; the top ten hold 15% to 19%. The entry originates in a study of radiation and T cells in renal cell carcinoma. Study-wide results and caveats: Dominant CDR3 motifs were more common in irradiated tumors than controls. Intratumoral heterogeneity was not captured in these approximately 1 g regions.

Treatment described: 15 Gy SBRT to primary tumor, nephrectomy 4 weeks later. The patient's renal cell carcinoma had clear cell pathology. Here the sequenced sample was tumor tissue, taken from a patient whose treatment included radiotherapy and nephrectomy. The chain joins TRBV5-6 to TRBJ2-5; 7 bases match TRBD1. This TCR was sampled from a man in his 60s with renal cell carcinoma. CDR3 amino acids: CASSRGQQETQYF. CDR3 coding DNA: TGTGCCAGCAGCCGGGGACAGCAAGAGACCCAGTACTTC.